This T cell receptor (beta chain) appears in the sequencing data of a study of blood T cell repertoires in COVID-19. Study as a whole: From the United States, Italy and Spain came samples of acute and convalescent COVID-19. Sources were T cells, B-cell-depleted T cells, or PBMCs; the material itself was cDNA or gDNA.

Participants came from under 30 US areas, aged roughly 18 to 95 years. TCRdb keeps only in-frame clones here, not all; method: immunoSEQ multiplex PCR. The sample has 200,000 or so clones; 80% to 90% are singletons. Input material: PBMCs or T cells enriched from blood (not recorded which). This clonotype was obtained from a woman between 40 and 55 years old with acute COVID-19.

In DNA form, the CDR3 reads TGTGCCAGCAGCTCCTGGACAGGGGGTGTTAATTCACCCCTCCACTTT. This gives the protein CASSSWTGGVNSPLHF. The chain uses TRBV7-2 and TRBJ1-6; 10 bases map to TRBD1. Losses at the gene ends were 4 bases for V and 6 bases for J; bases not matched to a gene: 6. The CDR3 sequence is 16 residues long. The germline gives CDR1 SGHTA, CDR2 FQGNSA.